The 21 T cell receptor beta chains below all came from one sample that was sequenced in a study of T cells in Graves' hyperthyroidism and ophthalmopathy. The investigators amplified TCR beta CDR3 regions from RNA transcripts. RT-PCR in the first round (using the HTBI primer set) targeted the TCR CDR3. One entry per CDR3 protein, called by TCRdb with MiXCR from the multiplex PCR reads. The sample lists about 540,000 distinct CDR3 sequences, about 43% seen once, with roughly 8.2% in the top ten. The specimen was peripheral blood or thyroid tissue (not recorded which). The receptors stem from a woman between 18 and 29 years old with Graves' hyperthyroidism.

This chain joins TRBV25-1 and TRBJ2-7, with D unresolved. This CDR3 region has 14 residues. Trimming pared 7 bases from V and 0 bases from J, leaving 13 bases between. Germline-derived CDR1 and CDR2 are MGHDK and SYGVNS. The DNA for the CDR3 is TGTGCCAGCAAATACAGTTATAGCTCCTACGAGCAGTACTTC. This encodes CASKYSYSSYEQYF.

This clonotype appeared many times. The V and J genes are TRBV11-3 and TRBJ2-2; perhaps TRBD2 as D (6 bases). Germline V gene data show CDR1 as SGHNT and CDR2 as YENEEA. This CDR3 has 16 amino acids. Trimming took 1 base from V and 1 from J, leaving 10 bases between them. The CDR3 spells CASSLAVSGNTGELFF. The DNA for the CDR3 is TGTGCCAGCAGCTTAGCGGTTAGCGGGAACACCGGGGAGCTGTTTTTT. Supplemented by reference TRBV11-3 and TRBJ2-2, the full variable domain reads EAGVVQSPRYKIIEKKQPVAFWCNPISGHNTLYWYLQNLGQGPELLIRYENEEAVDDSQLPKDRFSAERLKGVDSTLKIQPAELGDSAVYLCASSLAVSGNTGELFFGEGSRLTVL.

This clonotype came up many times. The chain links TRBV19 to TRBJ1-2, with 7 nucleotides matching TRBD1. Trimming removed 4 bases from V and 2 bases from J; junction bases left unmatched: 1. This CDR3 contains 13 residues. CDR1 and CDR2 (germline): LNHDA, SQIVND (reference sequence). The chain's CDR3 is CASSKTGNYGYTF. Written as DNA, the CDR3 is TGTGCCAGTAGTAAGACAGGGAACTATGGCTACACCTTC.

As for this clonotype: A read error may be the cause here, since a much bigger clone is one base away. The chain carries TRBV12-3 or TRBV12-4 and TRBJ1-1; TRBD1 matches at 7 bases. The CDR3 runs to 13 residues. Trimming at V came to 10 bases and at J to 4 bases, leaving 9 bases not matched to a gene. CDR3 in amino acids: CAIGQEASTEAFF. The CDR3 region has the DNA TGTGCCATAGGACAGGAGGCAAGCACTGAAGCTTTCTTT.

The V call is TRBV6-2 or TRBV6-3, the J call TRBJ2-7, with TRBD2 identical over 12 bases. The J call is in doubt because the DNA end fits TRBJ2-1 better. There are 16 residues in the CDR3. CDR1 is MNHEY and CDR2 is SVGEGT in the germline V gene. CDR3 sequence reads: CASSRPLAGGPGEQFF. CDR3 nucleotide sequence: TGTGCCAGCAGCCGGCCTCTAGCGGGAGGGCCGGGTGAGCAGTTCTTC.

The chain is built from TRBV6-2 or TRBV6-3 and TRBJ2-3; 11 bases match TRBD2. Germline V gene data show CDR1 as MNHEY and CDR2 as SVGEGT. This CDR3 spans 16 amino acids. V gave up 1 base and J gave up 3 bases; unmatched junction bases: 3. This chain's CDR3 is CASSYLLAGATDTQYF. The DNA for the CDR3 is TGTGCCAGCAGTTACTTACTAGCGGGAGCAACAGATACGCAGTATTTT.

The chain has TRBV29-1 and TRBJ1-2; 8 nucleotides line up with TRBD1. V lost 8 bases, J lost 7 bases, and 9 bases stayed unmatched. Germline CDR1 is SQVTM and CDR2 is ANQGSEA. This CDR3 spans 12 amino acids. CDR3 region: CSIKTGDPGYTF. DNA of the CDR3: TGCAGCATTAAGACAGGGGATCCTGGCTACACCTTC.

This chain joins TRBV2 and TRBJ2-6, with 12 bases lining up with TRBD1. The ends lost 6 bases at V and 4 bases at J; junction bases unmatched: 7. Germline V gene sequence: CDR1 SNHLY, CDR2 FYNNEI. The CDR3 has 17 amino acids. The chain's CDR3 is CASRGPGQGAGANVLTF. CDR3 DNA: TGTGCCAGCAGGGGTCCGGGACAGGGGGCCGGGGCCAACGTCCTGACTTTC.

This clonotype has at least ten counts. The chain combines TRBV15 with TRBJ2-5, with D unresolved. V lost 1 base and J lost 4, with 10 bases in between. Germline-derived CDR1 and CDR2 are LNHNV and YYDKDF (reference sequence). This CDR3 has 14 residues. The CDR3 region has the DNA TGTGCCACCAGCAGAGTAAGCCCGTCAGAGACCCAGTACTTC. It encodes CATSRVSPSETQYF. Based on the CDR3 plus reference TRBV15 and TRBJ2-5, the full variable domain is DAMVIQNPRYQVTQFGKPVTLSCSQTLNHNVMYWYQQKSSQAPKLLFHYYDKDFNNEADTPDNFQSRRPNTSFCFLDIRSPGLGDTAMYLCATSRVSPSETQYFGPGTRLLVL.

V is TRBV4-2 and J is TRBJ2-5; D is perhaps TRBD2 (5 bases). Germline V CDR1 and CDR2: LGHNA, YNFKEQ. CDR3 size: 17 residues. Trimming shortened V by 1 base and J by 2 bases, and 17 bases separated the two germline ends. CDR3 sequence reads: CASSQGNSGSQQETQYF. Written as DNA, the CDR3 is TGTGCCAGCAGCCAAGGTAACAGTGGGAGTCAACAAGAGACCCAGTACTTC.

Only a few counts were recorded for this clonotype. The chain recombines TRBV24-1 with TRBJ2-3; D is unresolved. Germline lookup yields CDR1 KGHDR and CDR2 SFDVKD. The CDR3 is 16 residues long. The germline V and J ends were trimmed by 1 base and 1 base, with 11 bases remaining between them. In DNA, the CDR3 is TGTGCCACCAGTGATTTTGTGAGTCGGGGCACAGATACGCAGTATTTT. Encoded protein: CATSDFVSRGTDTQYF.

DNA for the CDR3: TGCAGCAGTGAAGGTCGGCGGGACACTGAAGCTTTCTTT. This encodes CSSEGRRDTEAFF. The chain is built from TRBV29-1 and TRBJ1-1, with D hard to call. This CDR3 region has 13 residues. The V gene lost 8 bases and the J gene lost 3 bases, with 16 bases spanning the gap. CDR1 is SQVTM, CDR2 ANQGSEA, per germline.

This clonotype came up a few times. The chain joins TRBV25-1 to TRBJ2-3, with 7 bases identical to TRBD2. V dropped 5 bases and J dropped 6; count of bases not matched to a gene: 14. Germline V gene data show CDR1 as MGHDK and CDR2 as SYGVNS. The CDR3 spans 16 residues. The DNA of the CDR3 is TGTGCCAGCAGTTCCTTGACAGCGGGAATTTCGGATACGCAGTATTTT. Its translation is CASSSLTAGISDTQYF.

This clonotype was seen once. This rearrangement joins TRBV20-1 to TRBJ2-2, with TRBD1 matching 10 bases. Trimming took 4 bases from V and 4 from J; bases not matched to a gene: 6. Germline values: CDR1 DFQATT, CDR2 SNEGSKA (reference sequence). The CDR3 is 15 residues long. The CDR3 DNA reads TGCAGTGCTAACAGGGGACAGGGGCTCACCGGGGAGCTGTTTTTT. The encoded protein is CSANRGQGLTGELFF.

This clonotype has only a few counts. J is TRBJ2-7 and V is TRBV18; D possibly corresponds to TRBD1 (6 bases). CDR3 length: 15 amino acids. Germline loops: CDR1 KGHSH, CDR2 LQKENI. The germline V and J ends were trimmed by 2 bases and 1 base, with 12 bases remaining between them. The CDR3 sequence is CASSPRGSESYEQYF. CDR3 bases: TGTGCCAGCTCACCAAGGGGGTCGGAGTCCTACGAGCAGTACTTC.

The chain carries TRBV7-3 and TRBJ2-6, with 7 bases aligning to TRBD1. This CDR3 is 16 amino acids long. Germline V gene sequence: CDR1 SGHTA, CDR2 FQGTGA. With 4 bases clipped from V and 4 bases from J, the junction kept 7 bases outside the gene matches. The CDR3 DNA reads as TGTGCCAGCAGCTCAATGACAGGGACCGGGGCCAACGTCCTGACTTTC. Translation: CASSSMTGTGANVLTF.

The rearrangement links TRBV29-1 to TRBJ2-2; TRBD2 aligns across 10 bases. The V segment lost 4 bases and the J segment 6 bases; nucleotides outside the gene matches: 14. The CDR3 is 17 amino acids. CDR1 is SQVTM, CDR2 ANQGSEA, per germline. The CDR3 reads CSVGPGLAGAGPGELFF. In nucleotides, the CDR3 is TGCAGCGTTGGTCCGGGGCTAGCGGGGGCCGGACCCGGGGAGCTGTTTTTT.

The chain is built from TRBV29-1 and TRBJ1-2; D perhaps matches TRBD1 (5 bases). The length of the CDR3 is 13 residues. Trimming took off 6 bases at V and 4 bases at J, with 15 bases between the two ends. Germline V lookup: CDR1 SQVTM, CDR2 ANQGSEA. CDR3 region: CSVLAGLLYGYTF. In nucleotides, the CDR3 is TGCAGCGTGTTGGCAGGGCTTCTCTATGGCTACACCTTC.

This clonotype was counted many times. The chain links TRBV12-3 or TRBV12-4 to TRBJ2-5; 9 positions agree with TRBD1. There are 14 residues in the CDR3. J gave up 5 bases and V 4 bases, and 5 bases lay outside the gene matches. The CDR3 region is CASSSTGGGETQYF. CDR3 coding DNA: TGTGCCAGCAGTTCAACAGGGGGCGGCGAGACCCAGTACTTC.

This clonotype was counted many times. V and J are TRBV7-2 and TRBJ2-7, with D possibly matching TRBD2 (5 bases). Per the germline V gene, CDR1 is SGHTA and CDR2 is FQGNSA. V dropped 1 base and J dropped 7 bases, with 11 bases sitting between them. The CDR3 sequence is 13 residues long. CDR3 in amino acids: CASSLVGSEEQYF. Written as DNA, the CDR3 is TGTGCCAGCAGCTTAGTCGGTAGCGAAGAGCAGTACTTC. Full variable domain (remainder filled in from reference TRBV7-2 and TRBJ2-7): GAGVSQSPSNKVTEKGKDVELRCDPISGHTALYWYRQSLGQGLEFLIYFQGNSAPDKSGLPSDRFSAERTGGSVSTLTIQRTQQEDSAVYLCASSLVGSEEQYFGPGTRLTVT.

This chain uses TRBV9 with TRBJ2-7, with 7 bases that match TRBD2. The V gene's germline CDR1 is SGDLS and CDR2 YYNGEE. This CDR3 has 15 residues. J lost 1 base, V lost 0 bases, and 4 bases had no gene match. This CDR3 reads CASSVGWGGSYEQYF. The CDR3 DNA reads as TGTGCCAGCAGCGTAGGATGGGGGGGTTCCTACGAGCAGTACTTC.